The T cell receptor (beta chain) under discussion was sequenced for a study of shared clonotypes between healthy human individuals. Profiled with immunoSEQ multiplex PCR; TCRdb holds only in-frame clones, not every one. Of some 1.1 million clones in the sample, 77% are singletons; the top ten hold roughly 0.82%. With regard to this clone: Its antigen is not known. This same CDR3 is encoded by further DNA sequences in the sample.

Study findings and constraints: Generally, naive subsets (rather than memory subsets) showed larger estimated richness.

The sequenced sample was memory CD4+ T cells from PBMCs. Subset denoted: CD45RA-negative fraction. The sequence derives from a man younger than 30 in good health. Some clones in this sample may be carry-over from other donors' samples.

The CDR3 sequence: CASSLGGGQETQYF. The DNA of the CDR3 is TGTGCCAGCAGCCTCGGGGGGGGGCAAGAGACCCAGTACTTC. This chain joins TRBV5-4 and TRBJ2-5, with 8 bases aligning to TRBD2. V gave up 4 bases and J gave up 2 bases; unmatched junction bases: 4. The germline V gene has CDR1 SGHNT and CDR2 YYREEE (reference sequence). CDR3 size: 14 residues.